The 9 T cell receptor beta chains given below trace back to one sample, sequenced in a study of cytomegalovirus exposure and HLA in healthy donors. PCR primers comprised 60 Vbeta and 13 Jbeta primers. Assay used: immunoSEQ multiplex PCR; TCRdb lists only in-frame clones, some missing. The data show around 190,000 clones, about 79% seen once. Material for sequencing was PBMCs. The origin of the receptors is a girl aged 2 to 10 in good health and CMV-seropositive.

The genes are TRBV25-1 and TRBJ1-2; no reliable D call. CDR1 and CDR2 from the germline V gene are MGHDK and SYGVNS. The V and J ends lost 6 bases and 5 bases respectively, with 10 bases between them. CDR3 length: 12 residues. The CDR3 coding sequence is TGTGCCAGCAGGTCCAGAAATTATGGCTACACCTTC. It yields the protein CASRSRNYGYTF.

The chain combines TRBV10-3 with TRBJ1-5; TRBD1 aligns across 9 bases. The CDR3 length is 15 residues. The germline gives CDR1 ENHRY, CDR2 SYGVKD. Unmatched junction bases numbered 4, after V lost 4 bases and J lost 3 bases. The DNA of the CDR3 is TGTGCCATCAGTGGCGACAGGGGGATCAATCAGCCCCAGCATTTT. Translated: CAISGDRGINQPQHF.

The J gene is TRBJ1-1, the V gene TRBV10-3, with D possibly TRBD1 on 6 matching bases. CDR1 ENHRY and CDR2 SYGVKD come from the germline V gene. Trimming took off 11 bases at V and 5 bases at J, with 24 bases between the two ends. The CDR3 runs to 15 residues. The CDR3 is CAAKGERGGWTEAFF. CDR3 bases: TGTGCCGCAAAGGGGGAGAGGGGGGGGTGGACTGAAGCTTTCTTT.

CDR3 bases: TGTGCCAGCAAGGAGGGACTAGCGGGAGGGAATGAGCAGTTCTTC. Protein product: CASKEGLAGGNEQFF. The chain is built from TRBV6-5 and TRBJ2-1, with TRBD2 matching over 16 bases. J was trimmed by 7 bases and V by 7 bases; bases with no gene match: 4. Germline loops: CDR1 MNHEY, CDR2 SVGAGI. This CDR3 spans 15 amino acids.

In this sample, this clone turned up once. The J gene is TRBJ1-2, the V gene TRBV28, with TRBD1 as a possible D gene (5 bases). CDR1 MDHEN and CDR2 SYDVKM come from the germline V gene. The ends were cut back, 4 bases at V and 6 bases at J, with 30 bases in the middle. The CDR3 runs 19 residues. In DNA form, the CDR3 reads TGTGCCAGCAGTTCGACCCTAACGGCGATAACTGCATGGGGCGATGGCTACACCTTC. Its translation is CASSSTLTAITAWGDGYTF.

The rearrangement joins TRBV7-3 to TRBJ2-2; D is perhaps TRBD1 (5 bases). Germline V gives CDR1 SGHTA, CDR2 FQGTGA. The CDR3 has 14 residues. V was cut by 3 bases and J by 5 bases, with 10 bases left in between. CDR3 sequence reads: CASSFGTGTGELFF. As DNA, the CDR3 is TGTGCCAGCAGCTTTGGCACAGGAACCGGGGAGCTGTTTTTT.

The V and J genes are TRBV19 and TRBJ1-5; D perhaps matches TRBD1 (6 bases). Germline V CDR1 and CDR2: LNHDA, SQIVND (reference sequence). The CDR3 contains 16 residues. With 7 bases removed from V and 2 bases from J, the gap between germline ends came to 18 bases. The CDR3 region is CASTPLPQGRNQPQHF. Here the CDR3 DNA reads TGTGCCAGTACCCCCTTACCCCAGGGGCGCAATCAGCCCCAGCATTTT.

V and J are TRBV5-1 and TRBJ2-3, with 10 bases aligning to TRBD2. Germline loops: CDR1 SGHRS, CDR2 YFSETQ. The CDR3 is 17 amino acids. Trimming cost V 2 bases and J 3 bases; bases outside gene matches: 9. Written as DNA, the CDR3 is TGCGCCAGCAGCTTTGTCAGCGGGGGGGCCAAGACAGATACGCAGTATTTT. Its translation is CASSFVSGGAKTDTQYF.

The chain recombines TRBV28 with TRBJ1-4; no clear D gene. The V gene's germline CDR1 is MDHEN and CDR2 SYDVKM. This CDR3 has 16 amino acids. V was clipped by 1 base and J by 1 base, with 10 bases between them. CDR3 bases: TGTGCCAGCAGTTTATTAGGCGGGGTAACTAATGAAAAACTGTTTTTT. Translated: CASSLLGGVTNEKLFF.